This T cell receptor beta chain was recorded in a study of cytomegalovirus exposure and HLA in healthy donors. Regarding the study as a whole: Researchers left out some V segments, among them TRBV6-2 and TRBV6-3, as indistinguishable. The study reported that TCR beta sequences accurately predicted HLA-A and HLA-B alleles in most subjects. With high specificity and sensitivity, the classifier reportedly diagnosed cytomegalovirus status. Earlier findings revealed that most TCR beta V segments proved productive either about 90% or about 30% of the time.

Researchers ran the PCR with 60 Vbeta and 13 Jbeta primers. Some clones are missing from TCRdb's copy, which holds only in-frame ones; the method was immunoSEQ multiplex PCR. This sample's table has 200,000 to 250,000 clones. The CDR3 runs 13 residues. Germline CDR1 and CDR2: SGHRS and YFSETQ. In regard to this clone: Its antigen is unidentified.

Sequenced input: PBMCs. The origin of this receptor is a girl between 2 and 10 years old in good health and CMV-seropositive. The chain links TRBV5-1 to TRBJ2-5, with unresolved D. The J call may be mistaken, given a closer DNA end match to TRBJ2-7. CDR3 protein: CASSLVRGYEQYF. CDR3 bases: TGCGCCAGCAGCTTAGTACGAGGCTACGAGCAGTACTTC.